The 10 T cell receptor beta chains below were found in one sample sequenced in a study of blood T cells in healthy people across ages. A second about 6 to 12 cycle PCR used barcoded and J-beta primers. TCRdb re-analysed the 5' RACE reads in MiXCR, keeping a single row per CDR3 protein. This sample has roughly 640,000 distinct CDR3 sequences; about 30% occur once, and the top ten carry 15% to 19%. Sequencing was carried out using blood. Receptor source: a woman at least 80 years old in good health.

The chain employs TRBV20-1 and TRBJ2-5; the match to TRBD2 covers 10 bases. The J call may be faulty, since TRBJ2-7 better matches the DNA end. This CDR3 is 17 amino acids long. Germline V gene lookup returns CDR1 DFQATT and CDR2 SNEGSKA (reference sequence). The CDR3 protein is CSASIPSGSRGRFEQYF. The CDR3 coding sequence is TGCAGTGCTAGTATTCCTAGCGGGAGTCGCGGGAGATTCGAGCAGTACTTC.

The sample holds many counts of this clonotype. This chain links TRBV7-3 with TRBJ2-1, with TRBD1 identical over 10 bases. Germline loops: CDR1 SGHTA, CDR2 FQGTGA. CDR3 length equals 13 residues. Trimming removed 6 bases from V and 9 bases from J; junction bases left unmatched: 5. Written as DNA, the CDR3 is TGTGCCAGCAGGGACAGGGGGACGGGTGAGCAGTTCTTC. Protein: CASRDRGTGEQFF.

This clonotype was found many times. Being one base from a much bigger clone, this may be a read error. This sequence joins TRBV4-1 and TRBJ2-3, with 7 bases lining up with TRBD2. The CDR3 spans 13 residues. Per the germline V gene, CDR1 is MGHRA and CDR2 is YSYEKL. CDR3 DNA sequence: TGCGCCAGCACCGGGGGGAGCACAGATGCGCAGTATTTT. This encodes CASTGGSTDAQYF.

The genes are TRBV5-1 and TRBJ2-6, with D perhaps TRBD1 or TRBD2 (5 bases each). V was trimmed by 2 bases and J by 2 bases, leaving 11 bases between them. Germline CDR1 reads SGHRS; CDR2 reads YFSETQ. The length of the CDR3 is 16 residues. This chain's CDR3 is CASSLRGVTGANVLTF. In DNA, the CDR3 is TGCGCCAGCAGCTTAAGAGGGGTCACTGGGGCCAACGTCCTGACTTTC.

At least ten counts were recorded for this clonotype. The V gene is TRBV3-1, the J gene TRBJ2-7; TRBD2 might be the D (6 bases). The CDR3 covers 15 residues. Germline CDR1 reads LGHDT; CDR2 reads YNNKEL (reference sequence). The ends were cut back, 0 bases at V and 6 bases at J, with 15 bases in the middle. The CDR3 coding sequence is TGTGCCAGCAGCCAAGAGGGGGGACCCCTCTCCGAGCAGTACTTC. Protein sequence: CASSQEGGPLSEQYF.

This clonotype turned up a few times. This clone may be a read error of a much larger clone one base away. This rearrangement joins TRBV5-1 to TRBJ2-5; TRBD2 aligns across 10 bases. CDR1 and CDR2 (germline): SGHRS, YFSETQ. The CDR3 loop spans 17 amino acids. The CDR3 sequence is CASSLAGLAGAQGTQYF. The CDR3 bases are TGCGCCAGCAGCTTGGCCGGGCTAGCGGGGGCACAAGGGACCCAGTACTTC. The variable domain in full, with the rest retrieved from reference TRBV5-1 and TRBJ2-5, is KAGVTQTPRYLIKTRGQQVTLSCSPISGHRSVSWYQQTPGQGLQFLFEYFSETQRNKGNFPGRFSGRQFSNSRSEMNVSTLELGDSALYLCASSLAGLAGAQGTQYFGPGTRLLVL.

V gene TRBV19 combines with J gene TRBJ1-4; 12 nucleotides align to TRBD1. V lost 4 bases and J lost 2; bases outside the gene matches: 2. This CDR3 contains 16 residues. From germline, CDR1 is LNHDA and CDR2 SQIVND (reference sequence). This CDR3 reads CASSTGQGATNEKLFF. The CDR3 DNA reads TGTGCCAGTAGTACGGGACAGGGGGCGACTAATGAAAAACTGTTTTTT.

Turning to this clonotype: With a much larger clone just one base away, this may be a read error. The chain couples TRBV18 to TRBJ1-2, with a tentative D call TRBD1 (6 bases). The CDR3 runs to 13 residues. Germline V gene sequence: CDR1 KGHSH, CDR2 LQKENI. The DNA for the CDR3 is TGTGCCAGCCCACCAGGGGCGGGCTATGGCTACACCTTC. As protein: CASPPGAGYGYTF.

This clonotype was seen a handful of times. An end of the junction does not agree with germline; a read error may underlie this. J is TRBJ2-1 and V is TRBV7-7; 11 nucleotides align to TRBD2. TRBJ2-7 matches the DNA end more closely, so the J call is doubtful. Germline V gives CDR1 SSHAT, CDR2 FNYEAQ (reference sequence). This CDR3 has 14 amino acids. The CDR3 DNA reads TGTGCTAGCAGCCCTAGCGGGGGGAGGAATGAGCAGTACTTC. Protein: CASSPSGGRNEQYF.

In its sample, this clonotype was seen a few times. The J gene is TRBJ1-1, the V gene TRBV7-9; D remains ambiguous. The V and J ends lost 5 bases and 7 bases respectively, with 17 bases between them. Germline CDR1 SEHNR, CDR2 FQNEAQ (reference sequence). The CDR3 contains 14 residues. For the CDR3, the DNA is TGTGCCAGCAGCGCCCTTATCTATGGCCATGAAGCTTTCTTT. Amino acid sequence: CASSALIYGHEAFF.